These 7 T cell receptor beta chains were sequenced from one sample in a study of early T cells in non-severe SARS-CoV-2 infection (dated by TCRdb to about 2021). Receptors were amplified or captured by 5' RACE. Sequenced on a NextSeq 500. TCRdb reprocessing: public reads trimmed at Q25 with fastp, clones called with MiXCR, in-frame beta chains kept. Rows are combined by CDR3 protein, so each entry shows the most common genes and DNA. This sample holds about 110,000 distinct CDR3 sequences; over 8.5% were observed only once. The ten largest clones take up about 8% of the sample. The material sequenced was whole blood. The receptor set was obtained from an adult who was a healthcare worker with PCR-confirmed SARS-CoV-2 infection or an uninfected control (not recorded which).

This clonotype was seen many times. The chain combines TRBV20-1 with TRBJ2-3; 11 bases align to TRBD2. Per germline, CDR1 DFQATT and CDR2 SNEGSKA (reference sequence). Trimming took 3 bases from V and 2 from J; bases not matched to a gene: 7. The CDR3 loop spans 16 amino acids. CDR3 coding DNA: TGCAGTGCTAGTATGACTAGCGGGGTGGTCACAGATACGCAGTATTTT. Protein: CSASMTSGVVTDTQYF.

A note on this clonotype: Without the conserved terminal phenylalanine or tryptophan, this CDR3 likely stems from a read error. The chain carries TRBV7-9 and TRBJ2-4; TRBD2 might be the D (6 bases). V was shortened by 4 bases and J by 4 bases, with 14 bases between the two germline ends. Germline V gives CDR1 SEHNR, CDR2 FQNEAQ (reference sequence). CDR3 size: 15 residues. CDR3 sequence reads: CASSSLSGGKNIQYL. The CDR3 bases are TGTGCCAGCAGCTCTCTGTCAGGAGGGAAAAACATTCAGTACCTC.

This clonotype was detected only a few times. This chain uses TRBV7-9 with TRBJ2-1; 14 bases map to TRBD2. Trimming removed 5 bases from V and 8 bases from J; junction bases left unmatched: 5. Germline values: CDR1 SEHNR, CDR2 FQNEAQ (reference sequence). The CDR3 totals 15 residues. The CDR3 sequence is CASSAGLAGVDEQFF. CDR3 in DNA: TGTGCCAGCAGCGCGGGACTAGCGGGAGTGGATGAGCAGTTCTTC.

The chain links TRBV2 to TRBJ2-3; TRBD1 aligns across 12 bases. Germline V gene sequence: CDR1 SNHLY, CDR2 FYNNEI. This CDR3 spans 20 amino acids. J was trimmed by 8 bases and V by 0 bases; bases with no gene match: 18. CDR3 loop: CASSEAWGTGGSLVEFTQYF. CDR3 coding DNA: TGTGCCAGCAGTGAAGCGTGGGGGACAGGGGGCTCTCTTGTTGAGTTTACGCAGTATTTT.

This chain joins TRBV7-2 and TRBJ2-7, with D uncertain. With 3 bases removed from V and 5 bases from J, the gap between germline ends came to 11 bases. CDR3 length: 13 residues. From germline, CDR1 is SGHTA and CDR2 FQGNSA. CDR3 DNA sequence: TGTGCCAGCAGCTTCAGTAGGGCAGACGAGCAGTACTTC. Protein product: CASSFSRADEQYF.

A few counts support this clonotype. This rearrangement joins TRBV5-1 to TRBJ2-3; 10 nucleotides line up with TRBD1. The CDR3 contains 14 residues. The junction had 7 bases not matched to a gene; V was cut back by 3 bases and J by 9 bases. The V gene's germline CDR1 is SGHRS and CDR2 YFSETQ. The CDR3 sequence: CASSSGQGFGTQYF. The CDR3 bases are TGCGCCAGCAGCTCGGGACAGGGGTTCGGGACGCAGTATTTT.

This clonotype was counted at least ten times. The chain links TRBV9 to TRBJ2-4; D is ambiguous. V was pared by 0 bases and J by 2 bases, with 3 bases between. Germline V gives CDR1 SGDLS, CDR2 YYNGEE. The CDR3 sequence is 13 residues long. The DNA of the CDR3 is TGTGCCAGCAGCGTAGAGCCCAAAAACATTCAGTACTTC. This encodes CASSVEPKNIQYF. Full variable domain (missing parts from reference TRBV9 and TRBJ2-4): DSGVTQTPKHLITATGQRVTLRCSPRSGDLSVYWYQQSLDQGLQFLIQYYNGEERAKGNILERFSAQQFPDLHSELNLSSLELGDSALYFCASSVEPKNIQYFGAGTRLSVL.